Below are 21 T cell receptor beta chains sequenced from a single sample in a study of T cell responses to AZD1222 COVID-19 vaccine. TCRdb's copy holds only in-frame clones and misses some; the assay was immunoSEQ multiplex PCR. The sample holds approximately 150,000 clones, less than 90% seen once. The source material was peripheral blood, sampled on day 0 of AZD1222 vaccination. These receptors came from an adult in good health.

This chain uses TRBV19 with TRBJ2-2, with D unclear. The germline V gene encodes CDR1 LNHDA and CDR2 SQIVND (reference sequence). The CDR3 is made up of 15 amino acids. Trimming removed 2 bases from V and 0 bases from J, with 7 bases in between. The DNA of the CDR3 is TGTGCCAGTAGTATAATAAGCTCGAACACCGGGGAGCTGTTTTTT. Translation gives CASSIISSNTGELFF.

In DNA form, the CDR3 reads TGTGCCAGCAGCTTAGCGCCGAGACAGGGTCGTCAGCCCCAGCATTTT. Translation gives CASSLAPRQGRQPQHF. The chain recombines TRBV7-8 with TRBJ1-5; 7 bases map to TRBD1. The CDR3 sequence is 16 residues long. CDR1 is SGHVS and CDR2 is FQNEAQ in the germline V gene. The trim removed 0 bases at V and 6 bases at J, leaving 8 bases unmatched.

The chain carries TRBV6-1 and TRBJ2-2; the match to TRBD2 covers 12 bases. Germline V gene data show CDR1 as MNHNS and CDR2 as SASEGT. The V segment lost 4 bases and the J segment 4 bases; nucleotides outside the gene matches: 4. This CDR3 contains 16 residues. CDR3 nucleotide sequence: TGTGCCAGCAGTGCGTCTAGCGGGGGGGGCACCGGGGAGCTGTTTTTT. Protein: CASSASSGGGTGELFF.

The CDR3 reads CASRRPSGRFNEQFF. CDR3 bases: TGTGCCAGCAGACGTCCTAGCGGGAGGTTTAATGAGCAGTTCTTC. The genes are TRBV27 and TRBJ2-1, with 11 bases that match TRBD2. Looked up from germline, CDR1 is MNHEY and CDR2 is SMNVEV (reference sequence). The CDR3 sequence is 15 residues long. The V segment lost 6 bases and the J segment 7 bases; nucleotides outside the gene matches: 8.

V usage is TRBV10-3 and J usage is TRBJ2-7, with D uncertain. The germline V gene encodes CDR1 ENHRY and CDR2 SYGVKD. This CDR3 has 11 amino acids. Between the trimmed V and J ends, which lost 4 bases and 7 bases, there was a span of 8 bases. For the CDR3, the DNA is TGTGCCATCAGTGCAGGTGGTGAGCAGTACTTC. Translation gives CAISAGGEQYF.

The chain is built from TRBV28 and TRBJ1-3, with D possibly being TRBD1 (5 bases). Between the trimmed V and J ends, which lost 6 bases and 0 bases, there was a span of 9 bases. CDR1 and CDR2 from the germline V gene are MDHEN and SYDVKM. The CDR3 runs 14 residues. The CDR3 spells CASRGTNSGNTIYF. As DNA, the CDR3 is TGTGCCAGCAGAGGGACGAACTCTGGAAACACCATATATTTT.

The chain is built from TRBV27 and TRBJ1-5, with D maybe TRBD1 (5 bases). This CDR3 is 14 amino acids long. Per the germline V gene, CDR1 is MNHEY and CDR2 is SMNVEV (reference sequence). Trimming shortened V by 7 bases and J by 0 bases, and 10 bases separated the two germline ends. CDR3 in amino acids: CASKRQGSNQPQHF. The CDR3 nucleotides read TGTGCCAGCAAGCGGCAGGGTAGCAATCAGCCCCAGCATTTT.

This chain connects TRBV2 to TRBJ1-2; TRBD1 matches 7 bases. This CDR3 comprises 14 residues. J gave up 7 bases and V 5 bases, and 10 bases lay outside the gene matches. Germline V gene lookup returns CDR1 SNHLY and CDR2 FYNNEI. The CDR3 coding sequence is TGTGCCAGCAGTCTTGACAGGGTCGGACGTGGCTACACCTTC. Translation gives CASSLDRVGRGYTF.

The chain links TRBV19 to TRBJ2-3; either TRBD1 or TRBD2 may supply D (5 bases each). V dropped 4 bases and J dropped 2 bases, with 10 bases sitting between them. CDR1 is LNHDA, CDR2 SQIVND, per germline (reference sequence). The CDR3 covers 14 residues. The CDR3 nucleotides are TGTGCCAGTAGTAGAAGGGACCTCACAGATACGCAGTATTTT. It yields the protein CASSRRDLTDTQYF.

The rearrangement uses TRBV10-3 and TRBJ2-3, with TRBD1 matching over 8 bases. The V segment lost 1 base and the J segment 2 bases; nucleotides outside the gene matches: 5. This CDR3 has 16 amino acids. Germline-derived CDR1 and CDR2 are ENHRY and SYGVKD. For the CDR3, the DNA is TGTGCCATCAGTGAGTTCCGGGACAGGCTCACAGATACGCAGTATTTT. Translated, it gives CAISEFRDRLTDTQYF.

This rearrangement joins TRBV19 to TRBJ1-1; no firm D call. The ends were cut back, 3 bases at V and 0 bases at J, with 11 bases in the middle. The CDR3 is 15 amino acids. Germline V gives CDR1 LNHDA, CDR2 SQIVND (reference sequence). The CDR3 spells CASSISQRMNTEAFF. Here the CDR3 DNA reads TGTGCCAGTAGTATTTCCCAACGGATGAACACTGAAGCTTTCTTT.

The sample holds one count of this clone. This rearrangement joins TRBV11-3 to TRBJ2-5, with TRBD2 matching over 13 bases. The CDR3 sequence is 17 residues long. CDR1 is SGHNT, CDR2 YENEEA, per germline. V dropped 5 bases and J dropped 0; count of bases not matched to a gene: 6. Here the CDR3 reads CASSLGTSGTYQETQYF. The CDR3 region has the DNA TGTGCCAGCAGCCTCGGGACTAGCGGGACGTACCAAGAGACCCAGTACTTC.

The chain recombines TRBV19 with TRBJ1-1; D remains ambiguous. The CDR3 is 11 residues long. CDR1 LNHDA and CDR2 SQIVND come from the germline V gene (reference sequence). The V end was cut by 5 bases, the J end by 2 bases, with 3 bases between. In DNA form, the CDR3 reads TGTGCCAGTAGTCACAACACTGAAGCTTTCTTT. Protein product: CASSHNTEAFF.

The chain employs TRBV5-6 and TRBJ2-5, with D possibly matching TRBD2 (6 bases). The CDR3 sequence is 16 residues long. Germline V gene lookup returns CDR1 SGHDT and CDR2 YYEEEE. With 4 bases removed from V and 7 bases from J, the gap between germline ends came to 23 bases. DNA of the CDR3: TGTGCCAGCAGCCGGGCTGGAGGGAGGACCACCGGGACCCAGTACTTC. It encodes CASSRAGGRTTGTQYF. Based on the CDR3 plus reference TRBV5-6 and TRBJ2-5, the full variable domain is DAGVTQSPTHLIKTRGQQVTLRCSPKSGHDTVSWYQQALGQGPQFIFQYYEEEERQRGNFPDRFSGHQFPNYSSELNVNALLLGDSALYLCASSRAGGRTTGTQYFGPGTRLLVL.

The chain uses TRBV20-1 and TRBJ2-7; 9 bases match TRBD2. Germline-derived CDR1 and CDR2 are DFQATT and SNEGSKA (reference sequence). The V gene end was trimmed by 3 bases and the J gene end by 0 bases; junction bases not matched to a gene: 3. The CDR3 is 14 amino acids. CDR3 sequence reads: CSASGSGSSYEQYF. As DNA, the CDR3 is TGCAGTGCTAGTGGTAGCGGGAGCTCCTACGAGCAGTACTTC.

The V gene is TRBV12-1, the J gene TRBJ1-2; the DNA was not used to check the table's D call, TRBD1. TRBV12-1 is a pseudogene locus. The CDR3 runs to 12 residues. Here the CDR3 DNA reads TGTGCCAGCAGCCCAGGGGTTTATGGCTACACCTTC. It yields the protein CASSPGVYGYTF.

This clone has more than one count but fewer than ten. V is TRBV20-1 and J is TRBJ2-7; D is possibly TRBD1 or TRBD2 (5 bases each). Germline-derived CDR1 and CDR2 are DFQATT and SNEGSKA (reference sequence). The CDR3 is 11 residues long. The CDR3 DNA reads TGCAGTGCTGGCGGCCGGGGCCTATCCCTCGTC. Translated: CSAGGRGLSLV.

This sequence joins TRBV7-3 and TRBJ2-3; TRBD2 agrees at 7 bases. The CDR3 extends over 17 amino acids. The junction had 14 bases not matched to a gene; V was cut back by 5 bases and J by 3 bases. Germline V lookup: CDR1 SGHTA, CDR2 FQGTGA. In DNA, the CDR3 is TGTGCCAGCAGCCTCTCCGGAACGGGAGGATCGACAGATACGCAGTATTTT. It specifies CASSLSGTGGSTDTQYF.

The gene calls are TRBV19 and TRBJ2-1; D is unresolved. The germline CDR1 and CDR2 sequences are LNHDA and SQIVND (reference sequence). CDR3 length equals 14 residues. V was clipped by 4 bases and J by 5 bases, with 12 bases between them. CDR3 nucleotides: TGTGCCAGTAGTACGGGCCGCTCGAACAATGAGCAGTTCTTC. Translating it yields CASSTGRSNNEQFF.

The chain recombines TRBV28 with TRBJ1-1, with 7 nucleotides matching TRBD1. The CDR3 runs to 14 residues. Germline V CDR1 and CDR2: MDHEN, SYDVKM. Trimming took 6 bases from V and 4 from J; bases not matched to a gene: 8. The CDR3 loop reads CASRPGGGGTEAFF. CDR3 nucleotide sequence: TGTGCCAGCAGACCAGGGGGGGGTGGCACTGAAGCTTTCTTT.

The rearrangement joins TRBV6-6 to TRBJ1-1; TRBD1 matches at 8 bases. Germline V gene data show CDR1 as MNHNY and CDR2 as SVGAGI (reference sequence). The CDR3 is made up of 14 amino acids. After removal of 6 bases from V and 1 base from J, the junction contained 4 bases not matched to a gene. CDR3 region: CASRPGTGNTEAFF. The DNA of the CDR3 is TGTGCCAGCAGACCCGGGACAGGGAACACTGAAGCTTTCTTT.